This T cell receptor (beta chain) was identified during a study of breast tumors, draining lymph nodes, adjacent tissues. MiXCR was run by TCRdb on the multiplex PCR reads, yielding one entry per CDR3 protein. The table has about 130,000 distinct CDR3 sequences, about a fifth seen once. Notes on the study in general: That most tumor T cells come from lymph nodes remained unproven. Tumor repertoires ranked between lymph nodes and nontumor tissue in diversity, with V and J gene preferences.

Trimming removed 3 bases at V and 2 bases at J, with 8 bases between. The CDR3 is made up of 13 amino acids. CDR1 is MNHEY and CDR2 is SMNVEV in the germline V gene (reference sequence). The sample holds many counts of this clonotype. The antigen is unknown. Samples came from axillary lymph nodes draining the breast cancer. The specimen was axillary lymph node tissue. The chain is built from TRBV27 and TRBJ2-7; no definite D call. The clonotype comes from a female donor with breast cancer. Some clones in this sample may be carry-over from other donors' samples. The CDR3 DNA is TGTGCCAGCAGTTTTGGGCCAACCTACGAGCAGTACTTC. This translates into CASSFGPTYEQYF.